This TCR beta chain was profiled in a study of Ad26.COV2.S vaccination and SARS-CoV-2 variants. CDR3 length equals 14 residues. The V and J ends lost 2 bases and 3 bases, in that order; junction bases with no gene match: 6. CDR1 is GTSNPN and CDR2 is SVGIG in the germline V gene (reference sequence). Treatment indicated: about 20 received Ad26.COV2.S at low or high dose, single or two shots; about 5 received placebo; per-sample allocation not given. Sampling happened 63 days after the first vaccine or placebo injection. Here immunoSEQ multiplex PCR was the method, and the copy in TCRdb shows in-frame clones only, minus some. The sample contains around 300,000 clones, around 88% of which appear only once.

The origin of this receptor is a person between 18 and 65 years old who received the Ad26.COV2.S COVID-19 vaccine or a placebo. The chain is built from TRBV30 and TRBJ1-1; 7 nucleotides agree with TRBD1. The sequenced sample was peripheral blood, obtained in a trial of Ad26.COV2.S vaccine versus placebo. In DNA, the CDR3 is TGTGCCTGGAGTTTTTTCGACAGGGACACTGAAGCTTTCTTT. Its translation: CAWSFFDRDTEAFF.